This T cell receptor beta chain was identified during a study of blood T cell repertoires in COVID-19. Turning to the study itself: Both acute and convalescent COVID-19 samples were obtained from the United States, Italy and Spain. PBMCs, B-cell-depleted T cells, or T cells were the source of the cDNA or gDNA that made up the material.

Original data processing: The authors estimated nucleated cell counts from reference gene primer amplification. Produced via immunoSEQ multiplex PCR; TCRdb's table is partial and in-frame only. Clone size and the V and J calls come from that table; the DNA yielded D and trimming. The table records a few hundred thousand clones, roughly nine tenths of them present only once. The CDR3 totals 14 residues. CDR1 is LNHDA, CDR2 SQIVND, per germline (reference sequence). Losses at the gene ends were 7 bases for V and 2 bases for J; bases not matched to a gene: 6. Sequenced: peripheral blood. The sequence derives from a man in his sixties with acute or convalescent COVID-19. The rearrangement links TRBV19 to TRBJ1-1, with TRBD1 identical over 8 bases. The CDR3 region has the DNA TGTGCCAGTAACATGGGACAGGCTAACACTGAAGCTTTCTTT. It yields the protein CASNMGQANTEAFF.